The entry below gives a single T cell receptor (beta chain) sequence along with its context. Its antigen is undetermined. These data come from a study of identical twins. Study-level results: Among out-of-frame alpha sequences shared by twins, low generation probability occurred in excess.

Trimming pared 2 bases from V and 7 bases from J, leaving 13 bases between. CDR1 and CDR2 from the germline V gene are SGHTA and FQGNSA. This CDR3 is 14 amino acids long. Each CDR3 protein is one row after TCRdb ran MiXCR on the 5' RACE reads. The sample contains about 660,000 distinct CDR3 sequences, roughly 8% of which appear only once. All donors comprised healthy Caucasians. These same records also appear under a second study, on yellow fever vaccine responses in identical twins.

Sequenced input: PBMCs. The TCR originated in a young woman in good health. This rearrangement joins TRBV7-2 to TRBJ2-3, with D perhaps given as TRBD1 or TRBD2 (6 bases each). The DNA for the CDR3 is TGTGCCAGCAGCTTACAAAGGGGGGCATATACGCAGTATTTT. Translated: CASSLQRGAYTQYF.